This TCR beta chain was observed in a study of TIL therapy for anti-PD-1-resistant metastatic lung cancer. Background on the study: Tumors had a median PD-L1 proportion score of about 6.6%. A handful of tumors were EGFR-mutant and two were ALK-rearranged. Study observations and caveats: This highly selected cohort may not generalize to typical lung cancer patients.

This clone was detected many times. Its antigen is still unknown. The libraries were made with immunoSEQ v3. Measured with immunoSEQ multiplex PCR; TCRdb has only the in-frame clones, and not every one. The table includes some 90,000 clones, about three fifths detected once. V was pared by 3 bases and J by 1 base, with 13 bases between. CDR1 and CDR2 from the germline V gene are SGHRS and YFSETQ. CDR3 size: 15 residues. Time point reported: pre-treatment sample, taken before nivolumab and TIL therapy. Pleural nodules or supraclavicular lymph nodes made up most of the excised metastases sampled. Tumor harvest preceded PD-1/PD-L1 blockade, followed by nivolumab treatment.

The sample consisted of tumor tissue, taken at baseline. The TCR comes from a person between 25 and 80 years old with non-small cell lung cancer. The chain joins TRBV5-1 to TRBJ1-1, with D possibly matching TRBD1 (5 bases). CDR3 in DNA: TGCGCCAGCAGCTCTGGAGGGGAGTGGAACACTGAAGCTTTCTTT. It yields the protein CASSSGGEWNTEAFF.